The clone carrying this TCR beta chain was counted once. Its antigen is unknown. Vbeta (60) and Jbeta (13) primers were used in the PCR. The data were produced by immunoSEQ multiplex PCR, yet TCRdb's version contains in-frame clones alone and is incomplete. The data hold roughly 200,000 clones, with 75% to 90% observed a single time. The data were taken from a study of cytomegalovirus exposure and HLA in healthy donors. Regarding the study as a whole: Sequencing probably produced one cluster of sequence variants that were highly shared. In a later analysis, DRB1 alleles had the most associated TCRs; HLA-C alleles the fewest. As confirmed in vitro, a few CMV-associated chains were specific for CMV antigens.

Sequenced material: PBMCs. The receptor comes from a man aged 30 to 39 in good health and CMV-seronegative.

CDR3 DNA: TGTGCCAGCAGTGTTATATCAACTAATGAAAAACTGTTTTTT. Translated: CASSVISTNEKLFF. V is TRBV25-1 and J is TRBJ1-4; D is unresolved. In germline, CDR1 is MGHDK, CDR2 SYGVNS. V lost 4 bases and J lost 0, with 6 bases in between. This CDR3 is built from 14 residues.